What follows are 19 T cell receptor beta chains derived from one specimen sequenced in a study of T cells in Graves' hyperthyroidism and ophthalmopathy. The TCR beta CDR3 regions underwent amplification using RNA transcripts as the source. When the TCR CDR3 underwent first-round RT-PCR, the HTBI primer set was used. TCRdb re-called the multiplex PCR reads through MiXCR, storing one row per CDR3 protein. This table holds around 700,000 distinct CDR3 sequences, about 17% found once. Material: blood. The receptors originated from a woman in her fifties or sixties with Graves' hyperthyroidism that later progressed to Graves' ophthalmopathy.

The V gene is TRBV24-1, the J gene TRBJ2-3, with 9 bases lining up with TRBD2. The CDR3 has 16 residues. J was trimmed by 4 bases and V by 4 bases; bases with no gene match: 8. Germline-derived CDR1 and CDR2 are KGHDR and SFDVKD. CDR3 nucleotide sequence: TGTGCCACCAGTGACTCAGGACTAGCGTTCTCAGATACGCAGTATTTT. Residues: CATSDSGLAFSDTQYF.

This clonotype has a count of ten or more. This chain connects TRBV20-1 to TRBJ2-7; 7 bases are a match to TRBD1. From germline, CDR1 is DFQATT and CDR2 SNEGSKA (reference sequence). With V trimmed by 3 bases and J by 2 bases, 10 bases remained unmatched. The CDR3 totals 15 residues. The CDR3 spells CSARLQDRATYEQYF. The DNA of the CDR3 is TGCAGTGCTAGGTTACAAGACAGGGCGACCTACGAGCAGTACTTC.

This clonotype came up once. V is TRBV6-5 and J is TRBJ1-6; a possible D gene is TRBD1 (6 bases). CDR1 and CDR2 (germline): MNHEY, SVGAGI. The ends were cut back, 2 bases at V and 6 bases at J, with 8 bases in the middle. This CDR3 is built from 14 residues. CDR3 sequence reads: CASSYVGGNSPLHF. As DNA, the CDR3 is TGTGCCAGCAGTTACGTAGGGGGTAATTCACCCCTCCACTTT.

This clonotype came up a few times. Lacking the conserved final phenylalanine or tryptophan, this CDR3 likely reflects a read error. The chain has TRBV3-1 and TRBJ1-1; tentatively, D is TRBD1 (5 bases). Germline V gives CDR1 LGHDT, CDR2 YNNKEL (reference sequence). Trimming took off 4 bases at V and 3 bases at J, with 15 bases between the two ends. This CDR3 is built from 15 residues. Written as DNA, the CDR3 is TGTGCCAGCAGCCCTGACCAGGGTATCGACACTGAAGCTTTCCTT. Residues: CASSPDQGIDTEAFL.

The chain has TRBV9 and TRBJ2-3, with D uncertain. The CDR3 spans 15 residues. Germline loops: CDR1 SGDLS, CDR2 YYNGEE. The V end lost 3 bases, the J end lost 1 base, and 12 bases lay between the germline ends. In DNA form, the CDR3 reads TGTGCCAGCAGCGAAAGCAGTTGGGGCACAGATACGCAGTATTTT. Translated, it gives CASSESSWGTDTQYF.

The sample holds a few counts of this clonotype. The rearrangement links TRBV9 to TRBJ2-3; possible D gene TRBD2, 6 bases. Trimming stripped 6 bases from V and 4 bases from J, with 15 bases between. CDR3 size: 14 residues. In germline, CDR1 is SGDLS, CDR2 YYNGEE. The CDR3 nucleotides are TGTGCCAGCAACCCCGGCGGGGTCGCAGATACGCAGTATTTT. Protein sequence: CASNPGGVADTQYF.

The chain joins TRBV12-3 or TRBV12-4 to TRBJ2-1, with no clear D. There are 17 residues in the CDR3. V lost 3 bases and J 0 bases, leaving 15 bases between the germline ends. The CDR3 sequence: CASSFGLERSSYNEQFF. The DNA of the CDR3 is TGTGCCAGCAGTTTCGGTCTCGAACGGAGCTCCTACAATGAGCAGTTCTTC.

V is TRBV12-3 or TRBV12-4 and J is TRBJ1-3; 10 positions agree with TRBD1. Germline trimming cut 9 bases from V and 4 bases from J; bases unmatched to any gene: 9. The CDR3 sequence is 15 residues long. CDR3 residues: CASIGGTGVGNTIYF. In nucleotides, the CDR3 is TGTGCCAGTATAGGGGGGACAGGGGTCGGAAACACCATATATTTT.

This clonotype was seen a few times. This chain uses TRBV27 with TRBJ1-4; D possibly corresponds to TRBD1 (6 bases). Germline V CDR1 and CDR2: MNHEY, SMNVEV (reference sequence). The CDR3 runs to 15 residues. V shed 3 bases and J shed 10 bases, with 18 bases lying between them. The CDR3 DNA reads as TGTGCCAGCAGTTTCGCCGGAACAGGGTTTGTAAAACTGTTTTTT. This sequence encodes CASSFAGTGFVKLFF.

The J gene is TRBJ1-1, the V gene TRBV28, with D perhaps TRBD1 (5 bases). The CDR3 totals 15 residues. V lost 5 bases and J 3 bases, leaving 16 bases between the germline ends. CDR1 is MDHEN and CDR2 is SYDVKM in the germline V gene. For the CDR3, the DNA is TGTGCCAGCAGTCCCCCGGGGCAGATAGACACTGAAGCTTTCTTT. As protein: CASSPPGQIDTEAFF.

The chain links TRBV6-2 or TRBV6-3 to TRBJ2-1, with D unresolved. The CDR3 is 14 residues long. V shed 8 bases and J shed 6 bases, with 17 bases lying between them. Germline-derived CDR1 and CDR2 are MNHEY and SVGEGT. CDR3 residues: CASGETILCNEQFF. In DNA, the CDR3 is TGTGCCAGCGGAGAGACCATTCTTTGCAATGAGCAGTTCTTC.

The J gene is TRBJ1-2, the V gene TRBV6-1; perhaps TRBD1 as D (5 bases). V shed 5 bases and J shed 9 bases, with 16 bases lying between them. CDR1 is MNHNS and CDR2 is SASEGT in the germline V gene. The CDR3 has 13 amino acids. This CDR3 is CASSYRDSRSYTF. CDR3 in DNA: TGTGCCAGCAGTTATCGGGACTCTCGGAGCTACACCTTC.

The V call is TRBV20-1, the J call TRBJ1-5; 10 bases align to TRBD1. Germline CDR1 reads DFQATT; CDR2 reads SNEGSKA (reference sequence). V lost 5 bases to trimming and J lost 5 bases; unmatched junction nucleotides: 3. The CDR3 runs to 13 residues. The CDR3 coding sequence is TGCAGTGCTTGGGACAGGGGTTATCAGCCCCAGCATTTT. Protein product: CSAWDRGYQPQHF.

This clonotype was seen ten or more times. The chain links TRBV5-5 to TRBJ2-7; 11 bases fit TRBD2. The germline V gene encodes CDR1 SGHKS and CDR2 YYEKEE (reference sequence). The CDR3 consists of 15 residues. With V trimmed by 4 bases and J by 0 bases, 3 bases remained unmatched. The CDR3 region is CASSLTSGSSYEQYF. DNA for the CDR3: TGTGCCAGCAGCCTCACTAGCGGGAGCTCCTACGAGCAGTACTTC.

This clonotype was picked up many times. The genes are TRBV2 and TRBJ2-5; maybe TRBD2 (5 bases). The ends were cut back, 8 bases at V and 4 bases at J, with 20 bases in the middle. Looked up from germline, CDR1 is SNHLY and CDR2 is FYNNEI. The CDR3 has 15 amino acids. CDR3 residues: CASPRGLPRTETQYF. In DNA form, the CDR3 reads TGTGCCAGCCCGAGAGGGCTGCCCCGGACAGAGACCCAGTACTTC.

This clonotype occurred once. J is TRBJ2-3 and V is TRBV4-1; 8 bases align to TRBD2. Germline assignment: CDR1 MGHRA and CDR2 YSYEKL. The CDR3 has 16 residues. Trimming removed 4 bases from V and 5 bases from J; junction bases left unmatched: 11. The CDR3 bases are TGCGCCAGCAGCCGGGAACTCGGGGGGGTGGGAGATACGCAGTATTTT. Amino acid sequence: CASSRELGGVGDTQYF.

The CDR3 DNA reads as TGTGCCAGTAGCGGGACAGGGGCCGAGACCCAGTACTTC. As protein: CASSGTGAETQYF. The chain joins TRBV19 to TRBJ2-5; 10 bases fit TRBD1. Germline CDR1 LNHDA, CDR2 SQIVND (reference sequence). The junction had 3 bases not matched to a gene; V was cut back by 6 bases and J by 5 bases. This CDR3 has 13 amino acids. Full variable domain (rest looked up from reference TRBV19 and TRBJ2-5): DGGITQSPKYLFRKEGQNVTLSCEQNLNHDAMYWYRQDPGQGLRLIYYSQIVNDFQKGDIAEGYSVSREKKESFPLTVTSAQKNPTAFYLCASSGTGAETQYFGPGTRLLVL.

This clonotype was observed many times. The chain employs TRBV11-2 and TRBJ2-1, with 11 bases fitting TRBD1. The length of the CDR3 is 15 residues. Germline V gives CDR1 SGHAT, CDR2 FQNNGV. The V gene end was trimmed by 5 bases and the J gene end by 8 bases; junction bases not matched to a gene: 8. In DNA form, the CDR3 reads TGTGCCAGCAGCCTTTGGACAGGGGGCACCGATGAGCAGTTCTTC. Amino acids: CASSLWTGGTDEQFF.

The chain carries TRBV20-1 and TRBJ1-5, with a tentative D call TRBD1 (6 bases). The germline V and J ends were trimmed by 3 bases and 1 base, with 19 bases remaining between them. Germline CDR1 is DFQATT and CDR2 is SNEGSKA (reference sequence). The CDR3 runs 17 residues. This CDR3 is CSASPKGGARSNQPQHF. CDR3 nucleotide sequence: TGCAGTGCTAGCCCGAAGGGGGGGGCGCGGAGCAATCAGCCCCAGCATTTT.